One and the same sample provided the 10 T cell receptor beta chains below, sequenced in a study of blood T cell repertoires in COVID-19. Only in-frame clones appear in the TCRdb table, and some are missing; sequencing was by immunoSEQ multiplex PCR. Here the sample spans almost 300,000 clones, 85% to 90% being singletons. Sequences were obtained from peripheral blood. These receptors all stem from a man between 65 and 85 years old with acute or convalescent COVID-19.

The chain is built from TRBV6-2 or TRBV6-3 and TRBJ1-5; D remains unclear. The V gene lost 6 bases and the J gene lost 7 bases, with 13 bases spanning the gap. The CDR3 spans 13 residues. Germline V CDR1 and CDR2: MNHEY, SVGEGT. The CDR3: CASSLGRGQPQHF. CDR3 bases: TGTGCCAGCAGCCTAGGACGGGGACAGCCCCAGCATTTT.

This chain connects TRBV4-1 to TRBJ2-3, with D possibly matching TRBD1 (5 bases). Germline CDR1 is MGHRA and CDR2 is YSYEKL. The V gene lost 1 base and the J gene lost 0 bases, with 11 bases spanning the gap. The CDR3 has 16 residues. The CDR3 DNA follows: TGCGCCAGCAGCCAAGTTAGGGGCCGAAGCACAGATACGCAGTATTTT. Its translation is CASSQVRGRSTDTQYF.

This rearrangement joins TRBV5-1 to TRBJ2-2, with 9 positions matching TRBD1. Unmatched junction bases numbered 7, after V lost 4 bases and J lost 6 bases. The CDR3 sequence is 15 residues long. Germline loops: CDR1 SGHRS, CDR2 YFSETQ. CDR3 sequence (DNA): TGCGCCAGCAGCATGGGACAGGGATCCCCCGGGGAGCTGTTTTTT. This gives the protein CASSMGQGSPGELFF. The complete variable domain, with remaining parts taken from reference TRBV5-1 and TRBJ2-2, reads KAGVTQTPRYLIKTRGQQVTLSCSPISGHRSVSWYQQTPGQGLQFLFEYFSETQRNKGNFPGRFSGRQFSNSRSEMNVSTLELGDSALYLCASSMGQGSPGELFFGEGSRLTVL.

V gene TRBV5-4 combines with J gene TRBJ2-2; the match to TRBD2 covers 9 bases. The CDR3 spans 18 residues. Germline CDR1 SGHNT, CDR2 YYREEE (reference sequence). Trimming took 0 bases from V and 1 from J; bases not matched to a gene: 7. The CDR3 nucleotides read TGTGCCAGCAGCTTGGTCAGAGGGACTAGCCGGAACACCGGGGAGCTGTTTTTT. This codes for CASSLVRGTSRNTGELFF.

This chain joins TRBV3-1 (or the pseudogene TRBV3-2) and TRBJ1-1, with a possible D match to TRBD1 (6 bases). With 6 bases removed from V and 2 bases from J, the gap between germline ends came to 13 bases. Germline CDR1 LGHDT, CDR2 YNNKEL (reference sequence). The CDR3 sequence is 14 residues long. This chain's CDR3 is CASRGAGANTEAFF. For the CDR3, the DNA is TGTGCCAGCAGGGGGGCAGGGGCAAACACTGAAGCTTTCTTT.

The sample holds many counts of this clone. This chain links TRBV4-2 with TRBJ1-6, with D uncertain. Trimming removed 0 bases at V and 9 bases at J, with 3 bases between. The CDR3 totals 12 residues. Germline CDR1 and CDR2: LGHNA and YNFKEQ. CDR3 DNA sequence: TGTGCCAGCAGCCAAGACGGTTCACCCCTCCACTTT. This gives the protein CASSQDGSPLHF.

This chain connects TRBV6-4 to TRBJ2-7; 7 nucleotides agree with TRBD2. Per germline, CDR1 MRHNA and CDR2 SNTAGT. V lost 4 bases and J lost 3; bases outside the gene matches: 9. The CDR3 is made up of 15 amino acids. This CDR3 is CASSGRETYHYEQYF. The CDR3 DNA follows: TGTGCCAGCAGTGGGCGGGAGACGTACCACTACGAGCAGTACTTC.

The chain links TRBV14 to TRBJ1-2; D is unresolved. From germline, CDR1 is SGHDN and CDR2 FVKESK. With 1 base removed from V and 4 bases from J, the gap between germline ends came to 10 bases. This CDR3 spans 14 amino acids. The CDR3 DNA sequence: TGTGCCAGCAGCCAAGTGCACAGCTTCTATGGCTACACCTTC. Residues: CASSQVHSFYGYTF.

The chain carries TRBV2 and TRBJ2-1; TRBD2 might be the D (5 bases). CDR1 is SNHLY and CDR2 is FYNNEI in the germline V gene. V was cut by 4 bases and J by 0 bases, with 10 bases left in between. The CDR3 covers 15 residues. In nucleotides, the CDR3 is TGTGCCAGCAGTGCGGACTTCAGCTCCTACAATGAGCAGTTCTTC. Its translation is CASSADFSSYNEQFF.

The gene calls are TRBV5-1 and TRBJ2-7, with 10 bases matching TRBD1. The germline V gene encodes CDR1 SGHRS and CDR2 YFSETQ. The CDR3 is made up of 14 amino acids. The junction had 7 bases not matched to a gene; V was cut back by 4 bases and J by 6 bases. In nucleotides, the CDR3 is TGCGCCAGCAGCCTTTCGGGACAGGGGCGCGAGCAGTACTTC. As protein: CASSLSGQGREQYF.